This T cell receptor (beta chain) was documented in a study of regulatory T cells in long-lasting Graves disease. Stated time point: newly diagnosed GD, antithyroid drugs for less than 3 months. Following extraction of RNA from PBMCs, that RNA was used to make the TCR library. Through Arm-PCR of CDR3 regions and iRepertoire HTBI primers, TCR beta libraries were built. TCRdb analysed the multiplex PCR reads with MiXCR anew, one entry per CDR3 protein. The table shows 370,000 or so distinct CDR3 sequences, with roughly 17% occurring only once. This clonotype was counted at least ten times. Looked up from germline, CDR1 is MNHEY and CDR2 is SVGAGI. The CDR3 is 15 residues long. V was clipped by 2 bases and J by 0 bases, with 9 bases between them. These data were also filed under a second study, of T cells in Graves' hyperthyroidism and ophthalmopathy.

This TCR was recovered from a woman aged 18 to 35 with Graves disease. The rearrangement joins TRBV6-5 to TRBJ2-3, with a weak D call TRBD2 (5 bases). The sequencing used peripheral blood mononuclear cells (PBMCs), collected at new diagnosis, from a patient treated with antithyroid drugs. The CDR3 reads CASSYTRTSTDTQYF. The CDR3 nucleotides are TGTGCCAGCAGTTACACTAGAACTAGCACAGATACGCAGTATTTT.